This T cell receptor (beta chain) stems from a study of blood T cell repertoires in COVID-19. Looking at the study overall: Material from acute and convalescent COVID-19 was sourced from the United States, Italy and Spain. PBMCs, B-cell-depleted T cells, or T cells provided the cDNA or gDNA that made up the material.

In the source study's methods: Amplification from reference gene primers served as the basis for estimated nucleated cell counts. The protocol was immunoSEQ multiplex PCR, while the TCRdb copy is restricted to in-frame clones and leaves out a portion. For V, J and clone size, that table is used; D and trimming come from the DNA. This sample has 61,000 or so clones, with about 91% found just once. V was pared by 1 base and J by 6 bases, with 15 bases between. The CDR3 totals 15 residues. Germline V gene sequence: CDR1 PRHDT, CDR2 FYEKMQ (reference sequence). V usage is TRBV13 and J usage is TRBJ1-2; possible D gene TRBD1, 6 bases. Source material: peripheral blood. The receptor was isolated from a woman of 80 years or more with active COVID-19. In DNA, the CDR3 is TGTGCCAGCAGCTTAGAACACAGGGTGAGGGATGGCTACACCTTC. This codes for CASSLEHRVRDGYTF.